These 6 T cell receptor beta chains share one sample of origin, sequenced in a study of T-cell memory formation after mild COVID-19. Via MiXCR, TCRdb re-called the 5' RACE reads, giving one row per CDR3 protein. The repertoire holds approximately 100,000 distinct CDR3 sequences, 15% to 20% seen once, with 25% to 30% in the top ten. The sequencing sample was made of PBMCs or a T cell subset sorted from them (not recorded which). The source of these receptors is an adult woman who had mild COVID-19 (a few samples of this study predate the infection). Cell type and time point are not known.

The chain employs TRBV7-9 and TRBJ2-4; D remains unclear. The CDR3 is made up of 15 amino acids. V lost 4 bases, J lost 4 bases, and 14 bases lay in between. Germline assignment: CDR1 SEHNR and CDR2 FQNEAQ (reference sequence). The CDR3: CASSWPGQGKNIQYF. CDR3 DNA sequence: TGTGCCAGCAGCTGGCCAGGTCAAGGGAAAAACATTCAGTACTTC.

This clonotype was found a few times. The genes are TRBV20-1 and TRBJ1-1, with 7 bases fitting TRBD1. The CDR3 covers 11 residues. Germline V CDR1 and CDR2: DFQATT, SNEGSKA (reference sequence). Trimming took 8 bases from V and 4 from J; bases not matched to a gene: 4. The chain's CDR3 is CSIPGGTEAFF. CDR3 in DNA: TGCAGTATACCAGGGGGCACTGAAGCTTTCTTT.

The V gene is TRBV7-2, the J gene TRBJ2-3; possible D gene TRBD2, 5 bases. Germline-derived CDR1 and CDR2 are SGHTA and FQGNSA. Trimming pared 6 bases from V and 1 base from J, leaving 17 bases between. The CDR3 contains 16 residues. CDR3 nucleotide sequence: TGTGCCAGCAGTACGGACCATACCGGGGGCACAGATACGCAGTATTTT. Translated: CASSTDHTGGTDTQYF.

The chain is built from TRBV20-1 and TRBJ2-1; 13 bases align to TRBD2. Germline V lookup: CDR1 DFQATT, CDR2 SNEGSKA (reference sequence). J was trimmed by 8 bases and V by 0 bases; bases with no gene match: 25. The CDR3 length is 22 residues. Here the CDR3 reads CSARDRRGQQLLAGGPGDEQFF. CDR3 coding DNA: TGCAGTGCTAGAGATCGTAGGGGACAGCAACTACTAGCGGGAGGGCCCGGGGATGAGCAGTTCTTC.

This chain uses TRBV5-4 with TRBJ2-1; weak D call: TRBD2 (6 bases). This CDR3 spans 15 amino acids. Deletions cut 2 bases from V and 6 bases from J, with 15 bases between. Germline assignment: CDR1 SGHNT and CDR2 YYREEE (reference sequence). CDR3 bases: TGTGCCAGCAGCTTTTACGGGAGTATAGGCAATGAGCAGTTCTTC. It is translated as CASSFYGSIGNEQFF.

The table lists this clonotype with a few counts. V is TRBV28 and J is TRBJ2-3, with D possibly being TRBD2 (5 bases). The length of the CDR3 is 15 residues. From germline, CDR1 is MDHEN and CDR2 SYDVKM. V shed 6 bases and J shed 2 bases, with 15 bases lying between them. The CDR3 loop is CASSPSRTPTDTQYF. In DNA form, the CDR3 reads TGTGCCAGCAGCCCCAGCCGGACTCCCACAGATACGCAGTATTTT.